This T cell receptor (beta chain) was recovered during a study of blood T cell repertoires in COVID-19. Background on the study: Specimens from acute and convalescent COVID-19 originated in the United States, Italy and Spain. T cells, B-cell-depleted T cells, or PBMCs provided the cDNA or gDNA that served as material.

Original methodology: Amplification from reference gene primers served as the basis for estimated nucleated cell counts. The assay was immunoSEQ multiplex PCR, and TCRdb's table has in-frame clones only and misses some. V and J calls and clone size are those listed in that table; D and trimming were worked out from the DNA. The table includes about 130,000 clones, roughly four fifths detected once. This TCR derives from an older woman with acute or convalescent COVID-19. The specimen was peripheral blood.

In nucleotides, the CDR3 is TGTGCCAGCAGTGCCTTACGACACCTCTCTGGGGCCAACGTCCTGACTTTC. Its translation is CASSALRHLSGANVLTF. The chain has TRBV28 and TRBJ2-6; D is unclear. The length of the CDR3 is 17 residues. Germline V gene sequence: CDR1 MDHEN, CDR2 SYDVKM. Trimming removed 5 bases from V and 0 bases from J, with 14 bases in between.